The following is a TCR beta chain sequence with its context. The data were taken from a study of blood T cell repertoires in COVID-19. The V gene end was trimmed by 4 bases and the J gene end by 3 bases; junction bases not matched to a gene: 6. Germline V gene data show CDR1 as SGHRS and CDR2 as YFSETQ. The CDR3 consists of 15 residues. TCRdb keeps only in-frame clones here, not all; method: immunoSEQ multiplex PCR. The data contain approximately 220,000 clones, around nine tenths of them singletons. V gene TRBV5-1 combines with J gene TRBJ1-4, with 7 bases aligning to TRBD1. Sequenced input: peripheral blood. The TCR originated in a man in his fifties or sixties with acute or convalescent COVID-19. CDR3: CASSPTGAANEKLFF. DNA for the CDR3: TGCGCCAGCAGCCCTACAGGGGCGGCTAATGAAAAACTGTTTTTT.